The entry below gives a single T cell receptor (beta chain) sequence along with its context. Its specificity is not known. PCR employed 60 Vbeta and 13 Jbeta primers. TCRdb's copy holds only in-frame clones and misses some; the assay was immunoSEQ multiplex PCR. The top ten hold approximately 0.7% of the sample, which has about 180,000 clones, less than 80% seen once. After removal of 4 bases from V and 1 base from J, the junction contained 7 bases not matched to a gene. Germline assignment: CDR1 MNHEY and CDR2 SVGAGI. The CDR3 is 16 amino acids. The data derive from a study of cytomegalovirus exposure and HLA in healthy donors. For the study at large: HLA-typed donors were the source of around 87 million unique TCRs, which an early data release held.

Study-level results: TCR beta V- and J-gene trimming, according to a later analysis, was linked to a missense DCLRE1C variant. Across donors, sequencing depth was assumed by presence/absence analyses to be roughly uniform.

This TCR came from a woman aged 40 to 49 in good health and CMV-seronegative. The chain has TRBV6-5 and TRBJ2-4; 7 nucleotides align to TRBD1. The sample was PBMCs. This CDR3 reads CASSSYDREAKNIQYF. DNA for the CDR3: TGTGCCAGCAGTTCTTACGACAGGGAGGCCAAAAACATTCAGTACTTC.